The 6 T cell receptor beta chains below all came from one sample that was sequenced in a study of cytomegalovirus exposure and HLA in healthy donors. 60 Vbeta and 13 Jbeta primers were used in PCR. The table came from immunoSEQ multiplex PCR; TCRdb's copy has only in-frame clones and leaves some out. The sample includes over 150,000 clones, 79% of them seen just once. Sequenced sample: PBMCs. These receptors all come from a girl aged 5 to 17 in good health and CMV-seropositive.

In regard to this clone: One junction end disagrees with the germline gene, perhaps due to a read error. V is TRBV5-1 and J is TRBJ1-1, with unresolved D. This CDR3 is 13 amino acids long. Germline V lookup: CDR1 SGHRS, CDR2 YFSETQ. CDR3 amino acids: CANSLAGNTEAFF. Here the CDR3 DNA reads TGCGCCAACAGCTTGGCAGGGAACACTGAAGCTTTCTTT.

The chain recombines TRBV9 with TRBJ2-3; the D gene is possibly TRBD1 (5 bases). Between the trimmed V and J ends, which lost 0 bases and 4 bases, there was a span of 9 bases. The CDR3 is 14 residues long. CDR1 is SGDLS, CDR2 YYNGEE, per germline. In DNA, the CDR3 is TGTGCCAGCAGCGTAGCTAGGGGATCAGATACGCAGTATTTT. It is translated as CASSVARGSDTQYF.

The chain joins TRBV4-3 to TRBJ2-1, with D perhaps TRBD2 (6 bases). The CDR3 length is 17 residues. V was pared by 3 bases and J by 0 bases, with 15 bases between. Germline CDR1 is LGHNA and CDR2 is YSLEER. The CDR3 spells CASSQSAGPSSYNEQFF. The CDR3 DNA sequence: TGCGCCAGCAGCCAGTCCGCGGGGCCTAGCTCCTACAATGAGCAGTTCTTC.

The chain carries TRBV18 and TRBJ1-2; TRBD1 matches 7 bases. Trimming removed 3 bases from V and 8 bases from J; junction bases left unmatched: 12. CDR1 is KGHSH, CDR2 LQKENI, per germline. The CDR3 is 15 residues long. The chain's CDR3 is CASSPVTGSLEGYTF. CDR3 sequence (DNA): TGTGCCAGCTCACCTGTGACAGGGAGTTTGGAGGGCTACACCTTC.

Only one count was recorded for this clone. V gene TRBV5-8 combines with J gene TRBJ1-5; D unclear. CDR3 length: 15 amino acids. V lost 4 bases, J lost 5 bases, and 16 bases lay in between. The germline V gene has CDR1 SGHTS and CDR2 YDEGEE. This CDR3 reads CASSPAFIRDQPQHF. Here the CDR3 DNA reads TGTGCCAGCAGCCCCGCCTTTATTCGGGATCAGCCCCAGCATTTT.

CDR3 DNA sequence: TGTGCCAGCCGGCAGACCGGGACAGGTAACAATGAGCAGTTCTTC. Translated, it gives CASRQTGTGNNEQFF. The chain uses TRBV6-1 and TRBJ2-1; 8 bases line up with TRBD1. The CDR3 consists of 15 residues. V gave up 8 bases and J gave up 5 bases; unmatched junction bases: 11. Germline V gene lookup returns CDR1 MNHNS and CDR2 SASEGT.